The 17 T cell receptor beta chains below come from one sample, sequenced in a study of cytomegalovirus exposure and HLA in healthy donors. The study ran its PCR with 60 Vbeta and 13 Jbeta primers. Profiled with immunoSEQ multiplex PCR; TCRdb holds only in-frame clones, not every one. The repertoire has 120,000 to 150,000 clones, approximately 80% of them found once; the top ten carry more than 1.5%. The sample comprised PBMCs. These receptors originate from a woman aged 40 to 50 in good health and CMV-seronegative.

V usage is TRBV5-1 and J usage is TRBJ2-7; 8 bases map to TRBD2. The CDR3 spans 14 residues. V gave up 4 bases and J gave up 6 bases; unmatched junction bases: 9. The germline V gene encodes CDR1 SGHRS and CDR2 YFSETQ. Here the CDR3 DNA reads TGCGCCAGCAGCCCGGGACTAGGTCTTTTCGAGCAGTACTTC. Its translation is CASSPGLGLFEQYF.

The chain is built from TRBV11-2 and TRBJ1-3; 7 bases line up with TRBD1. The CDR3 extends over 15 amino acids. The germline gives CDR1 SGHAT, CDR2 FQNNGV. The V gene end was trimmed by 5 bases and the J gene end by 2 bases; junction bases not matched to a gene: 6. The CDR3 coding sequence is TGTGCCAGCAGCGCAACGACAGGGCCTGGAAACACCATATATTTT. Encoded protein: CASSATTGPGNTIYF.

This chain uses TRBV5-1 with TRBJ1-4, with 9 bases identical to TRBD1. The germline V gene has CDR1 SGHRS and CDR2 YFSETQ. The CDR3 is 14 residues long. Germline trimming cut 5 bases from V and 7 bases from J; bases unmatched to any gene: 6. For the CDR3, the DNA is TGCGCCAGCAGTACGGGACAGGGAGGTGAAAAACTGTTTTTT. This sequence encodes CASSTGQGGEKLFF.

The V gene is TRBV7-3, the J gene TRBJ2-4, with D perhaps TRBD2 (5 bases). The CDR3 is 14 residues long. V was pared by 6 bases and J by 1 base, with 10 bases between. The germline V gene has CDR1 SGHTA and CDR2 FQGTGA. CDR3 residues: CASRRVGAKNIQYF. CDR3 DNA sequence: TGTGCCAGCAGGAGGGTTGGGGCCAAAAACATTCAGTACTTC.

The chain carries TRBV6-5 and TRBJ2-7; TRBD2 agrees at 12 bases. The V and J ends lost 1 base and 6 bases, in that order; junction bases with no gene match: 4. This CDR3 comprises 15 residues. Germline V CDR1 and CDR2: MNHEY, SVGAGI. CDR3 loop: CASSYWTSGAGEQYF. For the CDR3, the DNA is TGTGCCAGCAGTTACTGGACTAGCGGGGCTGGCGAGCAGTACTTC.

The V call is TRBV2, the J call TRBJ1-6; 8 nucleotides match TRBD1. Germline CDR1 and CDR2: SNHLY and FYNNEI. This CDR3 has 15 amino acids. Trimming cost V 4 bases and J 7 bases; bases outside gene matches: 6. Here the CDR3 DNA reads TGTGCCAGCAGTGGTTCGACAGGGGCAAATTCACCCCTCCACTTT. It yields the protein CASSGSTGANSPLHF. The full variable domain, its missing parts supplied by reference TRBV2 and TRBJ1-6, is EPEVTQTPSHQVTQMGQEVILRCVPISNHLYFYWYRQILGQKVEFLVSFYNNEISEKSEIFDDQFSVERPDGSNFTLKIRSTKLEDSAMYFCASSGSTGANSPLHFGNGTRLTVT.

This sequence joins TRBV11-2 and TRBJ2-1; maybe TRBD2 (6 bases). CDR1 SGHAT and CDR2 FQNNGV come from the germline V gene. CDR3 length: 16 residues. V lost 4 bases to trimming and J lost 4 bases, with 17 bases between them. CDR3 protein: CASSSVGGERYNEQFF. The CDR3, as DNA: TGTGCCAGCAGCTCGGTCGGGGGAGAAAGATACAATGAGCAGTTCTTC.

V gene TRBV10-3 combines with J gene TRBJ1-1; no definite D call. CDR3 length: 15 amino acids. Looked up from germline, CDR1 is ENHRY and CDR2 is SYGVKD. Trimming pared 8 bases from V and 3 bases from J, leaving 19 bases between. The CDR3 nucleotides read TGTGCCATCGCGGGCGTCCGCAGCCGGCACACTGAAGCTTTCTTT. Translating gives CAIAGVRSRHTEAFF.

This chain joins TRBV6-5 and TRBJ1-2; D not certain. V was cut by 8 bases and J by 8 bases, with 21 bases left in between. Germline CDR1 and CDR2: MNHEY and SVGAGI. The CDR3 runs 14 residues. The CDR3 loop reads CASASTEGRGGYTF. Here the CDR3 DNA reads TGTGCCAGCGCCTCAACAGAAGGGAGAGGAGGCTACACCTTC.

The J gene is TRBJ2-4, the V gene TRBV13, with D uncertain. The germline V and J ends were trimmed by 5 bases and 1 base, with 3 bases remaining between them. The germline CDR1 and CDR2 sequences are PRHDT and FYEKMQ (reference sequence). CDR3 length: 12 residues. CDR3 amino acids: CASSRAKNIQYF. CDR3 sequence (DNA): TGTGCCAGCAGCCGGGCCAAAAACATTCAGTACTTC.

This clone was seen only once. The CDR3 region has the DNA TGTGCCAGCAGATTACTAGCGGGATTCTACGAGCAGTACTTC. It translates to CASRLLAGFYEQYF. The chain links TRBV28 to TRBJ2-7; 10 nucleotides line up with TRBD2. This CDR3 has 14 amino acids. The V segment lost 6 bases and the J segment 3 bases; nucleotides outside the gene matches: 5. CDR1 and CDR2 (germline): MDHEN, SYDVKM.

V gene TRBV25-1 combines with J gene TRBJ2-5; D is perhaps TRBD2 (7 bases). TRBJ2-7 matches the DNA end more closely, so the J call is doubtful. CDR1 and CDR2 (germline): MGHDK, SYGVNS. The CDR3 has 16 amino acids. CDR3 sequence reads: CASSSFGGQGKGEQYF. The CDR3 DNA sequence: TGTGCCAGCAGTAGTTTCGGGGGGCAGGGGAAAGGCGAGCAGTACTTC.

CDR3 sequence: CASSLPALNGNTIYF. CDR3 sequence (DNA): TGTGCCAGCAGTCTACCCGCCCTAAATGGAAACACCATATATTTT. V is TRBV28 and J is TRBJ1-3, with D uncertain. Trimming pared 5 bases from V and 3 bases from J, leaving 14 bases between. This CDR3 spans 15 amino acids. The germline CDR1 and CDR2 sequences are MDHEN and SYDVKM.

This rearrangement joins TRBV27 to TRBJ2-1; TRBD1 might be the D (5 bases). Trimming removed 4 bases at V and 4 bases at J, with 8 bases between. This CDR3 has 13 residues. CDR1 is MNHEY, CDR2 SMNVEV, per germline (reference sequence). The CDR3 bases are TGTGCCAGCAGTTCCGACAGTTACAATGAGCAGTTCTTC. Translation: CASSSDSYNEQFF.

The CDR3 DNA sequence: TGTGCCAGCAGTTTTTCTACAGGGAACTATGGCTACACCTTC. This translates into CASSFSTGNYGYTF. The V and J genes are TRBV28 and TRBJ1-2; D possibly corresponds to TRBD1 (6 bases). Looked up from germline, CDR1 is MDHEN and CDR2 is SYDVKM. Trimming stripped 3 bases from V and 2 bases from J, with 10 bases between. The CDR3 contains 14 residues.

In this sample, this clone turned up once. The chain carries TRBV11-3 and TRBJ1-1, with D maybe TRBD1 (6 bases). V was trimmed by 6 bases and J by 0 bases, leaving 11 bases between them. The CDR3 contains 14 residues. The germline CDR1 and CDR2 sequences are SGHNT and YENEEA. DNA for the CDR3: TGTGCCAGCAGTTCGGACAGTATGAACACTGAAGCTTTCTTT. Encoded protein: CASSSDSMNTEAFF.

This rearrangement joins TRBV5-1 to TRBJ1-3; D might be TRBD1 (5 bases). The V and J ends lost 3 bases and 0 bases respectively, with 7 bases between them. CDR1 and CDR2 (germline): SGHRS, YFSETQ. The CDR3 sequence is 14 residues long. The CDR3 reads CASSSDSSGNTIYF. CDR3 nucleotide sequence: TGCGCCAGCAGCTCCGACAGCTCTGGAAACACCATATATTTT.